Following are 9 T cell receptor beta chains from one sample sequenced in a study of T-cell memory formation after mild COVID-19. Via MiXCR, TCRdb re-called the 5' RACE reads, giving one row per CDR3 protein. This table holds 200,000 to 300,000 distinct CDR3 sequences, approximately 15% found once. Sequencing was performed on PBMCs or a T cell subset sorted from them (not recorded which). The receptors were gathered from an adult woman who had mild COVID-19 (a few samples of this study predate the infection). Cell type and time point are not known.

The chain employs TRBV5-1 and TRBJ2-7; 8 bases map to TRBD1. The CDR3 is made up of 15 amino acids. J gave up 2 bases and V 0 bases, and 4 bases lay outside the gene matches. Germline V gene data show CDR1 as SGHRS and CDR2 as YFSETQ. In DNA form, the CDR3 reads TGCGCCAGCAGCTTGGGCCCGACAGGGGCCTACGAGCAGTACTTC. Its translation: CASSLGPTGAYEQYF.

As for this clonotype: The junction departs from the called germline gene at one end, perhaps through a read error. The J gene is TRBJ2-7, the V gene TRBV29-1; D is perhaps TRBD1 or TRBD2 (5 bases each). The germline V gene encodes CDR1 SQVTM and CDR2 ANQGSEA. The CDR3 length is 12 residues. In nucleotides, the CDR3 is TGCAGCGTTGTCGACAGCGGCTACGATCAGTACTTC. Translation gives CSVVDSGYDQYF.

About this clonotype: A junction end diverges from the germline sequence, so it may reflect a read error. The genes are TRBV20-1 and TRBJ1-4; 9 nucleotides match TRBD1. In germline, CDR1 is DFQATT, CDR2 SNEGSKA (reference sequence). This CDR3 has 12 residues. CDR3 DNA sequence: TGTTCGGGGGACAGGGAAGGTGAAAAACTGTTTTTT. This gives the protein CSGDREGEKLFF.

The V call is TRBV3-1, the J call TRBJ2-7, with D perhaps matching TRBD2 (7 bases). V lost 3 bases and J 9 bases, leaving 21 bases between the germline ends. The CDR3 runs to 15 residues. Germline lookup yields CDR1 LGHDT and CDR2 YNNKEL (reference sequence). The CDR3 region has the DNA TGTGCCAGCAGCCACCCCGCGGGGGCCTGGGTTGTGCAGTACTTC. Its translation is CASSHPAGAWVVQYF.

This sequence joins TRBV12-3 or TRBV12-4 and TRBJ1-5; 7 bases are shared with TRBD1. The CDR3 covers 13 residues. The J segment lost 6 bases and the V segment lost 6 bases, leaving 5 bases of the junction unmatched. CDR3 DNA sequence: TGTGCCAGCAGAAGGGACAGCCGTCAGCCCCAGCATTTT. The encoded protein is CASRRDSRQPQHF.

This clonotype was seen a handful of times. The V gene is TRBV10-2, the J gene TRBJ1-2; weak D call: TRBD1 (6 bases). Looked up from germline, CDR1 is WSHSY and CDR2 is SAAADI. The CDR3 length is 14 residues. The V end was cut by 6 bases, the J end by 5 bases, with 16 bases between. CDR3 residues: CASRGQRYPYGYTF. The CDR3 DNA reads TGCGCCAGCAGAGGACAGCGGTACCCTTATGGCTACACCTTC.

This clonotype has at least ten counts. The V gene is TRBV12-3 or TRBV12-4, the J gene TRBJ2-1; no firm D call. Trimming stripped 0 bases from V and 2 bases from J, with 8 bases between. This CDR3 contains 15 residues. The chain's CDR3 is CASSLARRTYNEQFF. The CDR3 bases are TGTGCCAGCAGTTTAGCGCGCAGGACCTACAATGAGCAGTTCTTC.

This clonotype was detected a few times. V gene TRBV12-3 or TRBV12-4 combines with J gene TRBJ1-2, with TRBD1 identical over 9 bases. After removal of 4 bases from V and 2 bases from J, the junction contained 5 bases not matched to a gene. CDR3 length equals 15 residues. Here the CDR3 DNA reads TGTGCCAGCAGTTGGGGGACAGGGTCCAACTATGGCTACACCTTC. Translating it yields CASSWGTGSNYGYTF.

This rearrangement joins TRBV7-2 to TRBJ1-1; D is possibly TRBD1 (6 bases). This CDR3 has 15 residues. Trimming shortened V by 4 bases and J by 5 bases, and 17 bases separated the two germline ends. Germline CDR1 is SGHTA and CDR2 is FQGNSA. CDR3 in amino acids: CASSSHTVRGTEAFF. The CDR3 region has the DNA TGTGCCAGCAGCTCGCACACGGTGAGGGGGACTGAAGCTTTCTTT.